This record covers a single TCR beta chain. Its antigen is unidentified. The germline gene is not matched at one end of the junction; a read error may be the cause. This CDR3 has 14 residues. The germline gives CDR1 SGHTA, CDR2 FQGTGA. This specimen comes from a study of T cells in Graves' hyperthyroidism and ophthalmopathy. Ophthalmopathy patients showed a Clinical Activity Score of at least 3, NOSPECS grade of at least 4 and duration under 3 months. Criteria for exclusion of patients were uncontrolled infection, other autoimmune disease, pregnancy or lactation. Clinicians diagnosed patients from clinical symptoms, serum thyroxine and TRAb, thyroid ultrasound and orbital computed tomography. TCR beta CDR3 regions were amplified from RNA transcripts. Researchers ran a first-round RT-PCR on the TCR CDR3 using the HTBI primer set. In TCRdb, the multiplex PCR reads were re-called with MiXCR into one record per CDR3 protein. The sample shows 450,000 to 600,000 distinct CDR3 sequences, 20% of them seen only once.

Overall study results and limits: Blood also contained most expanded thyroid clonotypes above 0.001.

The sample taken for sequencing was blood. The receptor comes from a man in his forties or fifties with Graves' ophthalmopathy. The V gene is TRBV7-3, the J gene TRBJ2-1; D uncertain. As DNA, the CDR3 is TGTGCCGGCAGCTTAATAGAAGGGTCCAATGAGCAGTTCTTC. This sequence encodes CAGSLIEGSNEQFF.